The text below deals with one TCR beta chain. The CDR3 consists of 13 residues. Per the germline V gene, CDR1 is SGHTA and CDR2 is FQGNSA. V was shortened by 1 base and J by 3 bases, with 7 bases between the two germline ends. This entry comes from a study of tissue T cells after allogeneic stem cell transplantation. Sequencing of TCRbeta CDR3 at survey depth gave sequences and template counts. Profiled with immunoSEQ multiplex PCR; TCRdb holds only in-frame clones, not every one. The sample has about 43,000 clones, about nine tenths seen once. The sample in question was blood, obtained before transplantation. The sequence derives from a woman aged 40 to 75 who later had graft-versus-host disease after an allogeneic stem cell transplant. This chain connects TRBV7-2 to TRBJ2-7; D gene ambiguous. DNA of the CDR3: TGTGCCAGCAGCTTAGTTGATGGCTACGAGCAGTACTTC. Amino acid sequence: CASSLVDGYEQYF.